This T cell receptor beta chain was profiled in a study of radiation and T cells in renal cell carcinoma. A note on this clone: Its antigen is undetermined.

Regarding time point: blood 4 weeks post-SBRT, at nephrectomy. Treatment indicated: 15 Gy SBRT to primary tumor, nephrectomy 4 weeks later. Nephrectomy followed 15 Gy stereotactic body radiation by 4 weeks. Clear cell pathology was present in this patient's renal cell carcinoma. The protocol was immunoSEQ multiplex PCR, while the TCRdb copy is restricted to in-frame clones and leaves out a portion. The sample carries about 76,000 clones, roughly nine tenths recorded once. The CDR3 spans 16 residues. The germline V and J ends were trimmed by 2 bases and 1 base, with 14 bases remaining between them. Germline CDR1 LGHNT, CDR2 FRNRAP. General study results and limits: Baseline intratumoral clonotype presence is unknown without pretreatment biopsies.

V gene TRBV12-5 combines with J gene TRBJ2-5; either TRBD1 or TRBD2 may supply D (5 bases each). The material was blood, obtained from a patient whose treatment included radiotherapy and nephrectomy. This TCR derives from a woman aged 65 to 85 with renal cell carcinoma. CDR3 amino acids: CASGLYRGQRQETQYF. CDR3 nucleotide sequence: TGTGCTAGTGGTTTGTATCGGGGCCAACGCCAAGAGACCCAGTACTTC.